Below are 22 T cell receptor beta chains sequenced from a single sample in a study of OX40 agonist ivuxolimab in advanced cancers. The assay was immunoSEQ multiplex PCR, and TCRdb's table has in-frame clones only and misses some. The data contain some 70,000 clones, about 88% of them singletons. Sequencing used CD4+ or CD8+ T cells sorted from blood, obtained in a trial of the OX40 agonist ivuxolimab. The source is an adult with an advanced solid tumor such as melanoma, head and neck, liver or kidney cancer.

The rearrangement joins TRBV18 to TRBJ1-1; TRBD1 matches 7 bases. The junction had 8 bases not matched to a gene; V was cut back by 0 bases and J by 4 bases. Germline lookup yields CDR1 KGHSH and CDR2 LQKENI. This CDR3 contains 16 residues. The CDR3 is CASSPPGRGRGTEAFF. Here the CDR3 DNA reads TGTGCCAGCTCACCACCGGGGAGGGGGCGAGGCACTGAAGCTTTCTTT.

The J gene is TRBJ1-1, the V gene TRBV7-3, with 8 bases identical to TRBD1. The trim removed 5 bases at V and 1 base at J, leaving 0 bases unmatched. The CDR3 has 13 residues. Germline loops: CDR1 SGHTA, CDR2 FQGTGA. CDR3 DNA: TGTGCCAGCAGCGGACAGGGGAACACTGAAGCTTTCTTT. It encodes CASSGQGNTEAFF.

The V call is TRBV11-3, the J call TRBJ2-2, with D perhaps matching TRBD2 (6 bases). CDR3 length: 17 amino acids. CDR1 is SGHNT, CDR2 YENEEA, per germline. V lost 8 bases, J lost 5 bases, and 24 bases lay in between. The CDR3 nucleotides are TGTGCCAGCGGGCCCGACAGACCGGGGACTTGGACCGGGGAGCTGTTTTTT. Amino acids: CASGPDRPGTWTGELFF.

The rearrangement uses TRBV19 and TRBJ1-2; possibly TRBD1 for D (5 bases). This CDR3 spans 14 amino acids. V dropped 3 bases and J dropped 8 bases, with 16 bases sitting between them. Germline CDR1 is LNHDA and CDR2 is SQIVND (reference sequence). The CDR3: CASSIPRQRLGYTF. In DNA, the CDR3 is TGTGCCAGTAGTATCCCGCGACAGCGGCTAGGCTACACCTTC.

Only one count was recorded for this clone. The chain couples TRBV6-1 to TRBJ1-4; TRBD1 might be the D (5 bases). V lost 9 bases to trimming and J lost 6 bases, with 14 bases between them. This CDR3 is built from 13 residues. Germline loops: CDR1 MNHNS, CDR2 SASEGT. The CDR3: CARTSGGDEKLFF. The CDR3 DNA follows: TGTGCCAGGACATCCGGGGGGGATGAAAAACTGTTTTTT.

V and J are TRBV27 and TRBJ2-3, with unresolved D. V was trimmed by 3 bases and J by 4 bases, leaving 2 bases between them. Germline V CDR1 and CDR2: MNHEY, SMNVEV (reference sequence). The CDR3 runs to 11 residues. The CDR3 DNA reads TGTGCCAGCAGTTTCGCAGATACGCAGTATTTT. Protein: CASSFADTQYF.

This clone was observed a single time. The chain carries TRBV6-5 and TRBJ1-1; TRBD1 aligns across 7 bases. Looked up from germline, CDR1 is MNHEY and CDR2 is SVGAGI. This CDR3 has 14 amino acids. The V segment lost 4 bases and the J segment 4 bases; nucleotides outside the gene matches: 6. The CDR3 is CASSLRGRGTEAFF. For the CDR3, the DNA is TGTGCCAGCAGTTTGAGGGGGCGAGGCACTGAAGCTTTCTTT.

The V call is TRBV28, the J call TRBJ2-7; D may be TRBD2 (6 bases). The V end was cut by 6 bases, the J end by 0 bases, with 15 bases between. There are 15 residues in the CDR3. Germline values: CDR1 MDHEN, CDR2 SYDVKM. Here the CDR3 reads CASSHGGTDSYEQYF. The CDR3 coding sequence is TGTGCCAGCAGCCACGGCGGGACCGACTCCTACGAGCAGTACTTC.

The chain combines TRBV5-1 with TRBJ1-3; TRBD1 matches at 11 bases. V gave up 3 bases and J gave up 3 bases; unmatched junction bases: 2. Germline CDR1 is SGHRS and CDR2 is YFSETQ. The CDR3 is 15 amino acids. The CDR3 loop is CASSWTGGVGNTIYF. The CDR3, as DNA: TGCGCCAGCAGCTGGACAGGGGGCGTTGGAAACACCATATATTTT. The whole variable domain, remainder taken from reference TRBV5-1 and TRBJ1-3, is KAGVTQTPRYLIKTRGQQVTLSCSPISGHRSVSWYQQTPGQGLQFLFEYFSETQRNKGNFPGRFSGRQFSNSRSEMNVSTLELGDSALYLCASSWTGGVGNTIYFGEGSWLTVV.

The genes are TRBV15 and TRBJ2-3; the match to TRBD2 covers 10 bases. Germline CDR1 is LNHNV and CDR2 is YYDKDF (reference sequence). The CDR3 loop spans 19 amino acids. V trimming: 0 bases; J trimming: 6 bases; junction bases outside the gene matches: 15. Here the CDR3 reads CATSRDLRTSGSVRDTQYF. The CDR3 region has the DNA TGTGCCACCAGCAGAGATCTGAGGACTAGCGGCAGCGTTCGGGATACGCAGTATTTT.

This clone appeared a few times. The chain carries TRBV19 and TRBJ1-5, with unresolved D. The CDR3 loop spans 12 amino acids. Germline V gene data show CDR1 as LNHDA and CDR2 as SQIVND (reference sequence). Trimming shortened V by 2 bases and J by 6 bases, and 5 bases separated the two germline ends. The CDR3 region has the DNA TGTGCCAGTAGTATAACTCGTCAGCCCCAGCATTTT. Translating gives CASSITRQPQHF.

The chain has TRBV2 and TRBJ2-5, with D perhaps matching TRBD2 (7 bases). The CDR3 covers 13 residues. Trimming removed 8 bases at V and 3 bases at J, with 13 bases between. CDR1 is SNHLY, CDR2 FYNNEI, per germline. CDR3: CASEGGGEETQYF. The CDR3 nucleotides read TGTGCCAGCGAAGGGGGGGGCGAAGAGACCCAGTACTTC.

In regard to this clone: Different DNA sequences within this sample yield the same CDR3. In nucleotides, the CDR3 is TGTGCCTGGAGTGTACCCGGGCGAACAGGGGAGACCCAGTACTTC. Residues: CAWSVPGRTGETQYF. The chain employs TRBV30 and TRBJ2-5, with D tentatively TRBD1 (6 bases). The germline gives CDR1 GTSNPN, CDR2 SVGIG (reference sequence). Trimming cost V 0 bases and J 5 bases, with 16 bases left between them. This CDR3 region has 15 residues.

This clone was observed once. DNA for the CDR3: TGTGCCAGCAGCAGCGGGGGAACTTCCTACGAGCAGTACTTC. It is translated as CASSSGGTSYEQYF. The rearrangement uses TRBV11-3 and TRBJ2-7, with 8 bases aligning to TRBD2. CDR3 length: 14 amino acids. CDR1 is SGHNT, CDR2 YENEEA, per germline. The V segment lost 5 bases and the J segment 1 base; nucleotides outside the gene matches: 4. Variable domain in full (rest from reference TRBV11-3 and TRBJ2-7): EAGVVQSPRYKIIEKKQPVAFWCNPISGHNTLYWYLQNLGQGPELLIRYENEEAVDDSQLPKDRFSAERLKGVDSTLKIQPAELGDSAVYLCASSSGGTSYEQYFGPGTRLTVT.

This rearrangement joins TRBV25-1 to TRBJ2-7, with 11 bases lining up with TRBD1. Losses at the gene ends were 6 bases for V and 5 bases for J; bases not matched to a gene: 3. CDR1 and CDR2 from the germline V gene are MGHDK and SYGVNS. This CDR3 spans 13 amino acids. The CDR3 loop is CASRGQGADEQYF. For the CDR3, the DNA is TGTGCCAGCAGAGGACAGGGGGCCGACGAGCAGTACTTC.

CDR3 DNA sequence: TGCGCCAGCAGCCCAAGTACGGAGGGCTACGAGCAGTACTTC. Translated: CASSPSTEGYEQYF. This chain connects TRBV4-1 to TRBJ2-7, with a tentative D call TRBD2 (6 bases). Looked up from germline, CDR1 is MGHRA and CDR2 is YSYEKL. This CDR3 is 14 amino acids long. Trimming took off 4 bases at V and 3 bases at J, with 13 bases between the two ends.

Remarks on this clone: One end of the junction does not line up with germline, which may come from a read error. The chain employs TRBV18 and TRBJ1-1; D call uncertain. This CDR3 spans 14 amino acids. The germline CDR1 and CDR2 sequences are KGHSH and LQKENI. CDR3 sequence reads: CVSSPPSTRYEAFF. DNA of the CDR3: TGTGTCAGCTCACCACCGAGTACGAGGTATGAAGCTTTCTTT.

V usage is TRBV29-1 and J usage is TRBJ1-4, with D hard to call. The length of the CDR3 is 19 residues. In germline, CDR1 is SQVTM, CDR2 ANQGSEA. Between the trimmed V and J ends, which lost 3 bases and 0 bases, there was a span of 23 bases. CDR3 sequence (DNA): TGCAGCGTTGATCAAGGACCCCGACCGAATAATGCAACTAATGAAAAACTGTTTTTT. Translated, it gives CSVDQGPRPNNATNEKLFF. The variable domain in full, completed from reference TRBV29-1 and TRBJ1-4, reads SAVISQKPSRDICQRGTSLTIQCQVDSQVTMMFWYRQQPGQSLTLIATANQGSEATYESGFVIDKFPISRPNLTFSTLTVSNMSPEDSSIYLCSVDQGPRPNNATNEKLFFGSGTQLSVL.

The J gene is TRBJ1-5, the V gene TRBV19; D not resolved. Germline CDR1 is LNHDA and CDR2 is SQIVND (reference sequence). Trimming removed 0 bases at V and 1 base at J, with 13 bases between. The CDR3 consists of 17 residues. Written as DNA, the CDR3 is TGTGCCAGTAGTATAGATCGCTCCTTGTCGAGCAATCAGCCCCAGCATTTT. The encoded protein is CASSIDRSLSSNQPQHF.

This chain uses TRBV9 with TRBJ1-5, with D possibly TRBD1 on 6 matching bases. This CDR3 spans 15 amino acids. The V gene's germline CDR1 is SGDLS and CDR2 YYNGEE. V lost 4 bases to trimming and J lost 4 bases, with 15 bases between them. CDR3 DNA: TGTGCCAGCAGCCCGGGGGGGCAGGGGAATCAGCCCCAGCATTTT. Encoded protein: CASSPGGQGNQPQHF. Full variable domain (remainder filled in from reference TRBV9 and TRBJ1-5): DSGVTQTPKHLITATGQRVTLRCSPRSGDLSVYWYQQSLDQGLQFLIQYYNGEERAKGNILERFSAQQFPDLHSELNLSSLELGDSALYFCASSPGGQGNQPQHFGDGTRLSIL.

The gene calls are TRBV7-2 and TRBJ1-1; D unresolved. Trimming took off 5 bases at V and 8 bases at J, with 12 bases between the two ends. Germline values: CDR1 SGHTA, CDR2 FQGNSA. CDR3 length: 12 residues. The CDR3 DNA reads as TGTGCCAGCAGCCCCCTTAGGTGGGAAGCTTTCTTT. Residues: CASSPLRWEAFF.

This clone occurred a few times. The chain uses TRBV30 and TRBJ2-3, with D maybe TRBD1 (6 bases). V lost 3 bases and J 5 bases, leaving 21 bases between the germline ends. The V gene's germline CDR1 is GTSNPN and CDR2 SVGIG (reference sequence). The CDR3 contains 16 residues. CDR3 sequence: CAWRKVGTTGGDTQYF. CDR3 coding DNA: TGTGCCTGGAGGAAGGTCGGGACAACTGGCGGAGATACGCAGTATTTT.